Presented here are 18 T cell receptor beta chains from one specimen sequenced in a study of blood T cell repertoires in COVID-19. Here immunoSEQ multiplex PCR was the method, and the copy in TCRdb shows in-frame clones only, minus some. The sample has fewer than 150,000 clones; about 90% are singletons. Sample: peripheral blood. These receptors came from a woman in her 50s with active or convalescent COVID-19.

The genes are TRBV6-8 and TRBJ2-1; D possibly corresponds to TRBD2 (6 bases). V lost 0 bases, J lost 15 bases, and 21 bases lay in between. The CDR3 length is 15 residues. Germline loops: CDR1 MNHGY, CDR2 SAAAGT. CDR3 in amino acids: CASSYSKFSGEVLFF. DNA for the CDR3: TGTGCCAGCAGTTACTCGAAATTCTCGGGGGAAGTCCTGTTCTTC.

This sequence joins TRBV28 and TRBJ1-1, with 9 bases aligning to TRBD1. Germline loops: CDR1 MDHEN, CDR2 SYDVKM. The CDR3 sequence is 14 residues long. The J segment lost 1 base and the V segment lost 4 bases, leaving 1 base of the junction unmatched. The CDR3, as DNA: TGTGCCAGCAGTTCGGGACAGGGGAACACTGAAGCTTTCTTT. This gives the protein CASSSGQGNTEAFF.

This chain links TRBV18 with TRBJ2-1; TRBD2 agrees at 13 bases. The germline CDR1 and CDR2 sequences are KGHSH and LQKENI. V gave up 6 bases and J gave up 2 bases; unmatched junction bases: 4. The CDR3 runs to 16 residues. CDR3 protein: CASSLGTSGTYNEQFF. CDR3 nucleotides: TGTGCCAGCTCCCTCGGGACTAGCGGGACCTACAATGAGCAGTTCTTC. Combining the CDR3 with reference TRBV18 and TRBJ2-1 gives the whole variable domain NAGVMQNPRHLVRRRGQEARLRCSPMKGHSHVYWYRQLPEEGLKFMVYLQKENIIDESGMPKERFSAEFPKEGPSILRIQQVVRGDSAAYFCASSLGTSGTYNEQFFGPGTRLTVL.

CDR3 DNA sequence: TGTGCCAGCGGCCCAGGGGAAAGAGTTACGCGTAATTCACCCCTCCACTTT. Translated, it gives CASGPGERVTRNSPLHF. This chain connects TRBV7-9 to TRBJ1-6, with a possible D match to TRBD1 (6 bases). Trimming stripped 8 bases from V and 6 bases from J, with 23 bases between. The CDR3 sequence is 17 residues long. CDR1 is SEHNR and CDR2 is FQNEAQ in the germline V gene (reference sequence).

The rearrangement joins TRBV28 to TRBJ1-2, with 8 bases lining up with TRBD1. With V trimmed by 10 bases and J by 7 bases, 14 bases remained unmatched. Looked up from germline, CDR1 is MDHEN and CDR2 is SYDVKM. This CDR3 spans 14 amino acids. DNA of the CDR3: TGTGCCACTACAGGGGGAGGGACATTAACTGGCTACACCTTC. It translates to CATTGGGTLTGYTF.

Here the CDR3 reads CASSPLTGHSNQPQHF. The CDR3 DNA sequence: TGTGCCAGCAGCCCATTAACAGGGCATAGCAATCAGCCCCAGCATTTT. The gene calls are TRBV7-8 and TRBJ1-5, with D perhaps matching TRBD1 (6 bases). CDR3 length: 16 amino acids. V lost 5 bases and J 0 bases, leaving 14 bases between the germline ends. Germline lookup yields CDR1 SGHVS and CDR2 FQNEAQ.

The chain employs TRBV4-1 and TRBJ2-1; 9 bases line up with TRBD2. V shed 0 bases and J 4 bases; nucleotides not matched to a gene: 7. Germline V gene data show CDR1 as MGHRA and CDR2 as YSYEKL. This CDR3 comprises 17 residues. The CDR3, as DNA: TGCGCCAGCAGCCAAGAGGGGGGCCTAGCGGGATACAATGAGCAGTTCTTC. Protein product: CASSQEGGLAGYNEQFF.

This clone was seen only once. The DNA of the CDR3 is TGTGCCAGCTCACCGGGACTTCCTTACGAGCAGTACTTC. Amino acids: CASSPGLPYEQYF. The J gene is TRBJ2-7, the V gene TRBV18, with D possibly being TRBD2 (6 bases). Germline V CDR1 and CDR2: KGHSH, LQKENI. CDR3 length equals 13 residues. V was cut by 3 bases and J by 4 bases, with 10 bases left in between.

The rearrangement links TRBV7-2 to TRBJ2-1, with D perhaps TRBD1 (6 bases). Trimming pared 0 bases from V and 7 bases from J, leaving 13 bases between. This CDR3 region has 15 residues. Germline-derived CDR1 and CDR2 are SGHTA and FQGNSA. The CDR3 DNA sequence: TGTGCCAGCAGCTTAGCCGTGGGACATCAAAATGAGCAGTTCTTC. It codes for CASSLAVGHQNEQFF.

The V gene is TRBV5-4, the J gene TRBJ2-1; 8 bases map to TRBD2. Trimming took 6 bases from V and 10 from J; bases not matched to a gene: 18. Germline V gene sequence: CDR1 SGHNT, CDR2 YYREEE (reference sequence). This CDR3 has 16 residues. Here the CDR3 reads CASTSIGLAKKEEQFF. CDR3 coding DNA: TGTGCCAGCACCTCAATCGGACTAGCAAAAAAGGAGGAGCAGTTCTTC.

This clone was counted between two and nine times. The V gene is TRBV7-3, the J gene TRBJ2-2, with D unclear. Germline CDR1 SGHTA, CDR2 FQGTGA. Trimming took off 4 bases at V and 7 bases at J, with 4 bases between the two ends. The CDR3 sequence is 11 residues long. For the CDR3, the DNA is TGTGCCAGCAGCTCCGGCGGGGAGCTGTTTTTT. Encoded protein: CASSSGGELFF. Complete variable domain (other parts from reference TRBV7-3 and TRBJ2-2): GAGVSQTPSNKVTEKGKYVELRCDPISGHTALYWYRQSLGQGPEFLIYFQGTGAADDSGLPNDRFFAVRPEGSVSTLKIQRTERGDSAVYLCASSSGGELFFGEGSRLTVL.

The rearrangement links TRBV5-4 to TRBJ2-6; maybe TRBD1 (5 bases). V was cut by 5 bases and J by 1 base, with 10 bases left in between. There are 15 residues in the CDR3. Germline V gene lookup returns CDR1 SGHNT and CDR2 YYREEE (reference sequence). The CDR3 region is CASRNRYSGANVLTF. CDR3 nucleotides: TGTGCCAGCAGGAACAGGTATTCTGGGGCCAACGTCCTGACTTTC.

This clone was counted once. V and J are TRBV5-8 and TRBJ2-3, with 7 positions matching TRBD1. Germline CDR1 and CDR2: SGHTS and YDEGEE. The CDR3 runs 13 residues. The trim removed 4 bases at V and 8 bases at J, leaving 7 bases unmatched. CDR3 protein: CASSSYRQGTQYF. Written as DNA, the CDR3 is TGTGCCAGCAGCAGCTACAGACAGGGTACGCAGTATTTT.

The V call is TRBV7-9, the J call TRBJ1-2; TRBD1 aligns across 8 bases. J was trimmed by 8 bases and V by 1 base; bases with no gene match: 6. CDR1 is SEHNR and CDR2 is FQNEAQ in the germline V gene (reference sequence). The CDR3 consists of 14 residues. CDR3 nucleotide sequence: TGTGCCAGCAGCTTAGTCGAGGACAGGGTCGGCTACACCTTC. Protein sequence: CASSLVEDRVGYTF.

The CDR3 DNA reads TGTGCCAGCAGTGAAGCGCAGTTGGGGGGGCAAGAGACCCAGTACTTC. It yields the protein CASSEAQLGGQETQYF. The chain uses TRBV2 and TRBJ2-5; 7 nucleotides agree with TRBD2. Per germline, CDR1 SNHLY and CDR2 FYNNEI. Trimming removed 0 bases from V and 2 bases from J; junction bases left unmatched: 6. This CDR3 has 16 amino acids.

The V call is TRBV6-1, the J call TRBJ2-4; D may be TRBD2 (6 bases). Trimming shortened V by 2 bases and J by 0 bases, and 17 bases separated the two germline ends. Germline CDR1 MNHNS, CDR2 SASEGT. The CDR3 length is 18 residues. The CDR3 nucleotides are TGTGCCAGCAGTGAAAAAGCGGAGGGATTCCTAGCCAAAAACATTCAGTACTTC. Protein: CASSEKAEGFLAKNIQYF.

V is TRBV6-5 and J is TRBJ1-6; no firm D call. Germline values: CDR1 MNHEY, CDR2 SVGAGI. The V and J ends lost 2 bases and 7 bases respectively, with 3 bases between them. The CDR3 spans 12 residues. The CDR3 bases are TGTGCCAGCAGTTACCCGAATTCACCCCTCCACTTT. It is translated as CASSYPNSPLHF.

In DNA, the CDR3 is TGTGCCAGCAGGCATAAGGGACAGACATGGAGGACTGAAGCTTTCTTT. It is translated as CASRHKGQTWRTEAFF. This chain connects TRBV6-4 to TRBJ1-1; 7 nucleotides align to TRBD1. Germline V gene lookup returns CDR1 MRHNA and CDR2 SNTAGT. This CDR3 is 16 amino acids long. Trimming at V came to 6 bases and at J to 5 bases, leaving 15 bases not matched to a gene.